This entry concerns a single T cell receptor (beta chain). What it binds is unknown. These data come from a study of cytomegalovirus exposure and HLA in healthy donors. General study results and limits: The investigators catalogued 150 to 200 TCR beta chains as cytomegalovirus-associated.

Germline CDR1 and CDR2: SEHNR and FQNEAQ (reference sequence). CDR3 size: 15 residues. The V and J ends lost 4 bases and 1 base, in that order; junction bases with no gene match: 6. Vbeta (60) and Jbeta (13) primers were used in the PCR. As handled by the study authors: Unique TCR beta chains totaled about 78 million in a later count, with roughly 10 million of them shared. Sequencing was performed with immunoSEQ multiplex PCR; in TCRdb, only in-frame clones are kept and a portion is missing. The V and J calls and clone size were taken over from that table, and D and trimming were inferred from the DNA. Among about 140,000 clones listed, about 87% were seen once.

This sequence originates from a woman aged 30 to 39 in good health and CMV-seronegative. The rearrangement joins TRBV7-9 to TRBJ1-1; 7 positions match TRBD1. The sample was PBMCs. The CDR3 is CASSSSGTANTEAFF. The CDR3 DNA reads TGTGCCAGCAGCTCTTCAGGGACAGCGAACACTGAAGCTTTCTTT.